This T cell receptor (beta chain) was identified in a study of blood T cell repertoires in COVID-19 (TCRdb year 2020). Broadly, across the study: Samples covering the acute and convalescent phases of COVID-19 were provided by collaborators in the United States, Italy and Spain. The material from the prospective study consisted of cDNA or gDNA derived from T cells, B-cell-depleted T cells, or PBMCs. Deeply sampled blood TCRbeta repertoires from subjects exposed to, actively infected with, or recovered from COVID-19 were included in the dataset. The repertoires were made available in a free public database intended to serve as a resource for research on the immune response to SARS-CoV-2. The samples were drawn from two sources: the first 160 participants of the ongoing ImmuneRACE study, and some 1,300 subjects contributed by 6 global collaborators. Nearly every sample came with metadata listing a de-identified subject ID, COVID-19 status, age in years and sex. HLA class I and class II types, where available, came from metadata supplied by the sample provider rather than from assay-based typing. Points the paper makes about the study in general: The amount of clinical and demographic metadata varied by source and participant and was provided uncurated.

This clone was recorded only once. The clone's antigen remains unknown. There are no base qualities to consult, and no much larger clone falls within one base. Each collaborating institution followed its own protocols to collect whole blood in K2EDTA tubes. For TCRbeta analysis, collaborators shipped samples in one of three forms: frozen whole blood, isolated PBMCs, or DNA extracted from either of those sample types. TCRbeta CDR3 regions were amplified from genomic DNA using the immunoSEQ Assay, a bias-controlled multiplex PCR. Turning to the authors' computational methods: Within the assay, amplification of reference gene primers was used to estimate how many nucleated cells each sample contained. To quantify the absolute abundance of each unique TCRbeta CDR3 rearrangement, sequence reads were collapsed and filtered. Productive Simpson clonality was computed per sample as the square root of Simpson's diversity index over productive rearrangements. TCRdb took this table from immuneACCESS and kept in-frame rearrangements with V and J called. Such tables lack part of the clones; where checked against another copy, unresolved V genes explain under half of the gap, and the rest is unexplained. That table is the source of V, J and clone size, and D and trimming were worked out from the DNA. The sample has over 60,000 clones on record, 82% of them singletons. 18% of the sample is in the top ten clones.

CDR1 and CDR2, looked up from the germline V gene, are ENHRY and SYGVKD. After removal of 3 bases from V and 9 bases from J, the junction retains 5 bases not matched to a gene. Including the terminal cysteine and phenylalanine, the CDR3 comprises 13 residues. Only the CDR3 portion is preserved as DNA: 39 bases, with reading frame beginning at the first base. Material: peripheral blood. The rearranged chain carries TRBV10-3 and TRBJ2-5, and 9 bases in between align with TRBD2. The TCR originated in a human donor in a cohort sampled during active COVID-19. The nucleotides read TGTGCCATCAGTGATGCGGGGGGGACGGCCCAGTACTTC. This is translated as CAISDAGGTAQYF.